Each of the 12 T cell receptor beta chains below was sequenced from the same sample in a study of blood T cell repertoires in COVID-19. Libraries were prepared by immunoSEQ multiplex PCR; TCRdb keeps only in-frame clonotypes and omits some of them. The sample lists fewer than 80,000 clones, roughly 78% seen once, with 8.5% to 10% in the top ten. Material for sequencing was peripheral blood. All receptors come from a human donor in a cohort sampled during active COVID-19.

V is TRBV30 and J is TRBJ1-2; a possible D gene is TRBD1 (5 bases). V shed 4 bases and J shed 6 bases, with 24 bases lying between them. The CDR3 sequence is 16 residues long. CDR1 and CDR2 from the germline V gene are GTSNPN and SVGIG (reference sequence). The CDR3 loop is CAWNFGGLSGTHGYTF. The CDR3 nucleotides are TGTGCCTGGAATTTCGGGGGTCTCTCAGGGACCCATGGCTACACCTTC.

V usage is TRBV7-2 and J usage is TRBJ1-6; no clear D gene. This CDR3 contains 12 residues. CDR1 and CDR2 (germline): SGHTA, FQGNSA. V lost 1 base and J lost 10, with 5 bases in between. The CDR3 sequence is CASSLDSSPLHF. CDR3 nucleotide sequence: TGTGCCAGCAGCTTAGACTCATCACCCCTCCACTTT.

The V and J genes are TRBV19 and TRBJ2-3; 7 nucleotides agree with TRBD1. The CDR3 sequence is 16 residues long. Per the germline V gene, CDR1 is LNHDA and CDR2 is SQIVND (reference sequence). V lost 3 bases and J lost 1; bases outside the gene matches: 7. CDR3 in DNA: TGTGCCAGTAGTATGGGACAGTCCCGCGGCACAGATACGCAGTATTTT. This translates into CASSMGQSRGTDTQYF.

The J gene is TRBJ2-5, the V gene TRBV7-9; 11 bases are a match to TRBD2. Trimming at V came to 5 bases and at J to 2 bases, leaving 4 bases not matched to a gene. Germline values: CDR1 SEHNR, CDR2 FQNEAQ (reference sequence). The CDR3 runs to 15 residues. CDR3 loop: CASSPSSGRQETQYF. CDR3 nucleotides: TGTGCCAGCAGCCCCTCTAGCGGGAGGCAAGAGACCCAGTACTTC.

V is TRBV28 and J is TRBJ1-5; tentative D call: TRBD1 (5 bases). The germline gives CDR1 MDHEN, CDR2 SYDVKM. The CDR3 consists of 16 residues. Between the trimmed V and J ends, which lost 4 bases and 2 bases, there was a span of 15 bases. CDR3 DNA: TGTGCCAGCAGTTCTTCTCAGGGTGGGCGCAATCAGCCCCAGCATTTT. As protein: CASSSSQGGRNQPQHF.

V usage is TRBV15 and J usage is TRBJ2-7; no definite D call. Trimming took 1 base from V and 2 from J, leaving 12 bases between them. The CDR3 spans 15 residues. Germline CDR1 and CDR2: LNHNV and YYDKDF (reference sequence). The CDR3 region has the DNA TGTGCCACCAGCAGAGTTATTGTGGCCCCCTACGAGCAGTACTTC. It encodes CATSRVIVAPYEQYF. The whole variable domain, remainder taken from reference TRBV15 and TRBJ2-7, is DAMVIQNPRYQVTQFGKPVTLSCSQTLNHNVMYWYQQKSSQAPKLLFHYYDKDFNNEADTPDNFQSRRPNTSFCFLDIRSPGLGDTAMYLCATSRVIVAPYEQYFGPGTRLTVT.

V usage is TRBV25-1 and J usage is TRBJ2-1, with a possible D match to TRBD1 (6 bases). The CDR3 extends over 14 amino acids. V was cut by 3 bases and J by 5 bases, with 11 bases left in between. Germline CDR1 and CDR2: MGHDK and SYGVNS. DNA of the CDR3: TGTGCCAGCAGTGAGGGACATTCGGACAATGAGCAGTTCTTC. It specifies CASSEGHSDNEQFF.

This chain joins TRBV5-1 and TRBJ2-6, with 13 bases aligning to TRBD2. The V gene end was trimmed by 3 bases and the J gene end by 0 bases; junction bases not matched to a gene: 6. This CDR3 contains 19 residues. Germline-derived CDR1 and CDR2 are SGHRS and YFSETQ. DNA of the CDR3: TGCGCCAGCAGCTACGGGACTAGCGGGATAGGCTCTGGGGCCAACGTCCTGACTTTC. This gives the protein CASSYGTSGIGSGANVLTF.

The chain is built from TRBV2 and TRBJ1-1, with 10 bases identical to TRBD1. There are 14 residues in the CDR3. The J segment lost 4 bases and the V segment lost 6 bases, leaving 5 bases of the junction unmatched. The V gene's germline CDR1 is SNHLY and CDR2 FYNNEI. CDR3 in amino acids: CASRTGGGGTEAFF. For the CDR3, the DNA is TGTGCCAGCAGGACAGGGGGCGGAGGCACTGAAGCTTTCTTT.

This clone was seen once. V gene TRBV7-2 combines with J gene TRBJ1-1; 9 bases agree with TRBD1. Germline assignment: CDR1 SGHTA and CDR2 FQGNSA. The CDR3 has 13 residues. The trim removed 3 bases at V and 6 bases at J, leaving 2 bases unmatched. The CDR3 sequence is CASSLDRGAEAFF. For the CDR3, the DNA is TGTGCCAGCAGCTTGGACAGGGGCGCTGAAGCTTTCTTT.

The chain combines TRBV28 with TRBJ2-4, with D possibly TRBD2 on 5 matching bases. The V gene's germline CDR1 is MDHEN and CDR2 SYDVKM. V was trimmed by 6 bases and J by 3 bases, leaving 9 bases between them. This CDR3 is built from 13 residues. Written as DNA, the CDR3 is TGTGCCAGCAGGCTGGGAGTCAAAAACATTCAGTACTTC. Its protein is CASRLGVKNIQYF. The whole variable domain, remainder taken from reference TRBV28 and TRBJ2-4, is DVKVTQSSRYLVKRTGEKVFLECVQDMDHENMFWYRQDPGLGLRLIYFSYDVKMKEKGDIPEGYSVSREKKERFSLILESASTNQTSMYLCASRLGVKNIQYFGAGTRLSVL.

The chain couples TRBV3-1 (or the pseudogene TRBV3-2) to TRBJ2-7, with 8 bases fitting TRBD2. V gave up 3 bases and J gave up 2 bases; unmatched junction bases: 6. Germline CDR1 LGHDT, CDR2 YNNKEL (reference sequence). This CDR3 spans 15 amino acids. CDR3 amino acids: CASSQGWGLAYEQYF. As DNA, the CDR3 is TGTGCCAGCAGCCAGGGCTGGGGACTAGCCTACGAGCAGTACTTC.